The entry below gives a single T cell receptor beta chain sequence along with its context. The source of the sample is a study of blood T cell repertoires in COVID-19. Whole-study context: The United States, Italy and Spain provided the acute and convalescent COVID-19 samples.

Measured with immunoSEQ multiplex PCR; TCRdb has only the in-frame clones, and not every one. This repertoire shows about 170,000 clones, 65% to 80% found once; its top ten account for roughly 7.5%. The trim removed 1 base at V and 2 bases at J, leaving 12 bases unmatched. The CDR3 contains 18 residues. Germline-derived CDR1 and CDR2 are MNHEY and SVGEGT. V gene TRBV6-2 or TRBV6-3 combines with J gene TRBJ2-3; 7 positions match TRBD1. This sequence originates from a man in his sixties with acute or convalescent COVID-19. The sample consisted of peripheral blood. CDR3 region: CASSYYGTVPLHTDTQYF. As DNA, the CDR3 is TGTGCCAGCAGTTACTACGGGACAGTCCCCCTACACACAGATACGCAGTATTTT.